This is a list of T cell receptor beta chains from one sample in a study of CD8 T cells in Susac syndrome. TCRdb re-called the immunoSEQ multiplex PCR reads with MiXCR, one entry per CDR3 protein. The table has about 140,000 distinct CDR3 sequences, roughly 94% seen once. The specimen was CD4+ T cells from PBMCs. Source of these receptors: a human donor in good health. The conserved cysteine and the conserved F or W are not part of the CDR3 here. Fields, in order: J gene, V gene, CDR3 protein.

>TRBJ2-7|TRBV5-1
ASSPTSGRLEQY
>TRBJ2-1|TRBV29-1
SVRRGEQF
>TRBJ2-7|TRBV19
ASSRRVSTYEQY
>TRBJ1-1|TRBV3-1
ASSQKMNTEAF
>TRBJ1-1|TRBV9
ASSVAAWGTEAF
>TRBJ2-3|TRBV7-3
ASSRTGHEAQY
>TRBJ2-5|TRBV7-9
ASSPRAEETQY
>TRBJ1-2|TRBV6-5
ASSWTGDYGYT
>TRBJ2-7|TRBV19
AREGNRASEQY
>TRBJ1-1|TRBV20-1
SASVFGGGWNTEAF
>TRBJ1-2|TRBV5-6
ASSLTGGVDGYT
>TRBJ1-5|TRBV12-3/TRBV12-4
ASSLYTGGRGQPQH
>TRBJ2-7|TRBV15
ATSTREFYEQY
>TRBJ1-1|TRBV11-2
ASRIGIGLVNTEAF
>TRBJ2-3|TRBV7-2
ASTLRPYRPTDTQY
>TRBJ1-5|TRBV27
ASSLTTGGNQPQH
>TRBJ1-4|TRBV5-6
ASRPDRGEKLF
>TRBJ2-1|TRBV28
ATTGQLNNEQF
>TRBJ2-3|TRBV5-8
ASPWKTDTQY
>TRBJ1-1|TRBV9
ASSAGTAVEAF
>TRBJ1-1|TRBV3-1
ASSQTGGLMNTEAF
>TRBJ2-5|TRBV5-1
ASSPSGTPQETQY
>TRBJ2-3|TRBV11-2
ASSSLGGGTDTQY
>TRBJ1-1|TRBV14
ASSLLRPWGSAEAF
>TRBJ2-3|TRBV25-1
ASSEVDTQY
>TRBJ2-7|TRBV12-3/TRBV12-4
ASTRGAWAEGHYEQY
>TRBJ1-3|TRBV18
ASSPRDGVGRNTIY
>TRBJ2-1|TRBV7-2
ASSGRTGDNEQF
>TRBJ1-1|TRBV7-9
ASSVTGYTEAF
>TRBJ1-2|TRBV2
ASSVWGIGYT